This entry describes one T cell receptor beta chain. The CDR3 is 13 residues long. CDR1 GTSNPN and CDR2 SVGIG come from the germline V gene (reference sequence). V gave up 5 bases and J gave up 1 base, with 11 bases separating them. TCRdb processed the RT-PCR reads anew with MiXCR; each CDR3 protein has one entry. The sample holds about 680,000 distinct CDR3 sequences; 14% are singletons and the top ten take 3.6%. The chain joins TRBV30 to TRBJ1-2, with a possible D match to TRBD1 (6 bases). The sequenced sample consisted of memory CD4+ T cells from blood. This sequence originates from a female donor in good health, serving as a healthy control. The CDR3 here is CAWGRGNNYGYTF. The CDR3, as DNA: TGTGCCTGGGGAAGGGGGAATAACTATGGCTACACCTTC. Filled out from reference TRBV30 and TRBJ1-2, the complete variable domain reads SQTIHQWPATLVQPVGSPLSLECTVEGTSNPNLYWYRQAAGRGLQLLFYSVGIGQISSEVPQNLSASRPQDRQFILSSKKLLLSDSGFYLCAWGRGNNYGYTFGSGTRLTVV.